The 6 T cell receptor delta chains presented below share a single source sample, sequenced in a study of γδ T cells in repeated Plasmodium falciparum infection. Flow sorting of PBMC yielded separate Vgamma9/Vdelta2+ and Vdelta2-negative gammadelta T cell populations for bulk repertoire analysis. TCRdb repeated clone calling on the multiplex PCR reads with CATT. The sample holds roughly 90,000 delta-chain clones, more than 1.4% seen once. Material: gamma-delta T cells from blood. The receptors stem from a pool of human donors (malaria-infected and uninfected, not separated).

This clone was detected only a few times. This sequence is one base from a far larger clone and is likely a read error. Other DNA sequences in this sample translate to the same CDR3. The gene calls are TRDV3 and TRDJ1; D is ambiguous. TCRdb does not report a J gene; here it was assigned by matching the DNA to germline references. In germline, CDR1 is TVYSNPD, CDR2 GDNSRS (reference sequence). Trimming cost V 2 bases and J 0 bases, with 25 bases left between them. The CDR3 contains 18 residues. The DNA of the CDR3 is TGTGCCTTTTACGGTCCCAGCCGTCCATCATCGTACACCGATAAACTCATCTTT. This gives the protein CAFYGPSRPSSYTDKLIF.

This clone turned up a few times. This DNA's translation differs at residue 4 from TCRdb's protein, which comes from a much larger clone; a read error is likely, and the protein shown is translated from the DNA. The CDR3 reads CALEECSTSQGDTLKLADKLIF. The CDR3 nucleotides are TGTGCTCTTGAGGAATGCTCCACCTCACAGGGGGATACGTTGAAATTGGCCGATAAACTCATCTTT. This chain connects TRDV1 to TRDJ1, with 10 bases matching TRDD3. Per germline, CDR1 TSWWSYY and CDR2 QGS. This CDR3 spans 22 amino acids.

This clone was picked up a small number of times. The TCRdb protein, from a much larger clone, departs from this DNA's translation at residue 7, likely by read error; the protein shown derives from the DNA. The CDR3 loop reads CACDTLEDTRGLIF. In DNA form, the CDR3 reads TGTGCCTGTGACACGTTGGAGGATACCCGGGGACTCATCTTT. The chain uses TRDV2 and TRDJ1, with a tentative D call TRDD3 (6 bases). V shed 1 base and J shed 10 bases, with 18 bases lying between them. There are 14 residues in the CDR3. Germline values: CDR1 GEAIGNYY, CDR2 EKD.

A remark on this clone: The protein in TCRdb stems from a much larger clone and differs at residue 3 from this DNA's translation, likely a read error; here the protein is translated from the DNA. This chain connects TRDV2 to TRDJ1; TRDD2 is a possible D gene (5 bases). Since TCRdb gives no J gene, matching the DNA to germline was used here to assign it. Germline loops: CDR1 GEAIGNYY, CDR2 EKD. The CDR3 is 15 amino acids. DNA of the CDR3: TGTGCCGGTGACCCTCTACTCCTAAGGGCCGATAAACTCATCTTT. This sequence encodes CAGDPLLLRADKLIF.

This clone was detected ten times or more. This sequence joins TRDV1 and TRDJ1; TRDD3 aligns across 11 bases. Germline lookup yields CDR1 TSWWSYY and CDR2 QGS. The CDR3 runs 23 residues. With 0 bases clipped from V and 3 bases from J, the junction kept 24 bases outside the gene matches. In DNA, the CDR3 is TGTGCTCTTGGGGAACTGCTACTCCCCCCGGACTGGGGGATAGAGGGTTGGTCCGATAAACTCATCTTT. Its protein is CALGELLLPPDWGIEGWSDKLIF.

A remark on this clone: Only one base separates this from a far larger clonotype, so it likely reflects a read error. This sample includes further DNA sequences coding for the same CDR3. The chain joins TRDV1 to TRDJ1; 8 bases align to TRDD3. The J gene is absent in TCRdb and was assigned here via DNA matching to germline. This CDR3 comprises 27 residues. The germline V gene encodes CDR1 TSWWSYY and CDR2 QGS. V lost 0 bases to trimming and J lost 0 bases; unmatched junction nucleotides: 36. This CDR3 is CALGELVFCLLGPPTGGPTLYTDKLIF. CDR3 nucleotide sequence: TGTGCTCTTGGGGAACTAGTATTTTGTCTCCTAGGCCCCCCAACTGGGGGTCCCACTTTGTACACCGATAAACTCATCTTT.